The 22 T cell receptor beta chains presented below share a single source sample, sequenced in a study of PD-1 blockade in classical Hodgkin lymphoma. Time point meaning: cycle 4 day 1 (C4D1), after five to seven weeks of nivolumab. All patients relapsed after autologous stem cell transplantation, and brentuximab vedotin exposure varied. Magnetic negative selection of thawed PBMCs yielded the CD8+ T cells. TCRdb's table, derived via immunoSEQ multiplex PCR, lists solely in-frame clones and lacks some. The top ten clones hold roughly 5% of a sample with about 21,000 clones, around 90% of them seen once. Sequencing was performed on CD8+ T cells from blood, taken before the fourth cycle of nivolumab. The receptors were sampled from a human donor with classical Hodgkin lymphoma.

This chain links TRBV28 with TRBJ2-7; no clear D gene. Germline CDR1 MDHEN, CDR2 SYDVKM. V lost 2 bases and J lost 6, with 14 bases in between. This CDR3 contains 14 residues. The CDR3 DNA sequence: TGTGCCAGCAGTTTACCTTGGGGTGCCGCCGAGCAGTACTTC. It specifies CASSLPWGAAEQYF.

The rearrangement links TRBV4-1 to TRBJ2-1; TRBD2 matches 11 bases. Germline loops: CDR1 MGHRA, CDR2 YSYEKL. V was clipped by 3 bases and J by 3 bases; unmatched bases: 4. The CDR3 sequence is 16 residues long. The CDR3 bases are TGCGCCAGCAGCCAGCTAGCGGGAGGCCTCTACAATGAGCAGTTCTTC. Translating it yields CASSQLAGGLYNEQFF.

This clone has only one observation. This chain joins TRBV27 and TRBJ2-5; 8 nucleotides agree with TRBD1. This CDR3 region has 14 residues. The germline V gene has CDR1 MNHEY and CDR2 SMNVEV (reference sequence). J lost 5 bases, V lost 5 bases, and 7 bases had no gene match. CDR3: CASSPGGGRETQYF. The CDR3 region has the DNA TGTGCCAGCAGTCCAGGGGGCGGAAGGGAGACCCAGTACTTC.

The chain uses TRBV7-9 and TRBJ2-2, with D uncertain. Germline V gene sequence: CDR1 SEHNR, CDR2 FQNEAQ (reference sequence). The CDR3 extends over 11 amino acids. Trimming pared 6 bases from V and 7 bases from J, leaving 6 bases between. The CDR3 protein is CASSYDGELFF. The CDR3 DNA reads as TGTGCCAGCAGTTACGACGGGGAGCTGTTTTTT. Together with reference TRBV7-9 and TRBJ2-2, the CDR3 gives the full variable domain: DTGVSQNPRHKITKRGQNVTFRCDPISEHNRLYWYRQTLGQGPEFLTYFQNEAQLEKSRLLSDRFSAERPKGSFSTLEIQRTEQGDSAMYLCASSYDGELFFGEGSRLTVL.

The chain carries TRBV2 and TRBJ2-2, with 11 bases lining up with TRBD2. The length of the CDR3 is 15 residues. V shed 6 bases, J shed 13 bases, and the junction held 13 bases outside the gene matches. Germline values: CDR1 SNHLY, CDR2 FYNNEI. In nucleotides, the CDR3 is TGTGCCAGCAGCCTGGGACTAGCGGTTGGCATAGGGCTGTTTTTT. This codes for CASSLGLAVGIGLFF. Supplemented by reference TRBV2 and TRBJ2-2, the full variable domain reads EPEVTQTPSHQVTQMGQEVILRCVPISNHLYFYWYRQILGQKVEFLVSFYNNEISEKSEIFDDQFSVERPDGSNFTLKIRSTKLEDSAMYFCASSLGLAVGIGLFFGEGSRLTVL.

This clone was counted a single time. The chain combines TRBV7-9 with TRBJ2-1; tentatively, D is TRBD1 or TRBD2 (5 bases each). CDR1 and CDR2 (germline): SEHNR, FQNEAQ (reference sequence). The CDR3 is 15 residues long. V was trimmed by 5 bases and J by 4 bases, leaving 15 bases between them. The CDR3 protein is CASSPSGWGYNEQFF. Here the CDR3 DNA reads TGTGCCAGCAGCCCCTCGGGCTGGGGGTACAATGAGCAGTTCTTC.

The rearrangement joins TRBV7-9 to TRBJ2-7, with unresolved D. The germline gives CDR1 SEHNR, CDR2 FQNEAQ (reference sequence). Deletions cut 5 bases from V and 1 base from J, with 15 bases between. The CDR3 has 15 amino acids. This CDR3 reads CASSPPAVGSYEQYF. The CDR3 DNA sequence: TGTGCCAGCAGCCCCCCGGCAGTAGGTTCCTACGAGCAGTACTTC.

The chain joins TRBV4-1 to TRBJ2-1; 11 bases align to TRBD2. V trimming: 2 bases; J trimming: 1 base; junction bases outside the gene matches: 4. This CDR3 has 17 residues. Germline CDR1 is MGHRA and CDR2 is YSYEKL. The CDR3 loop reads CASSQRLAGTSYNEQFF. CDR3 coding DNA: TGCGCCAGCAGCCAAAGACTAGCGGGGACGTCCTACAATGAGCAGTTCTTC.

The rearrangement joins TRBV4-1 to TRBJ1-1; D perhaps matches TRBD1 (5 bases). V lost 1 base, J lost 1 base, and 10 bases lay in between. In germline, CDR1 is MGHRA, CDR2 YSYEKL. CDR3 size: 15 residues. Here the CDR3 DNA reads TGCGCCAGCAGCCAAGGGTACAGGAGGAACACTGAAGCTTTCTTT. As protein: CASSQGYRRNTEAFF.

The chain employs TRBV11-2 and TRBJ2-5; possibly TRBD1 for D (6 bases). Germline CDR1 reads SGHAT; CDR2 reads FQNNGV. Trimming left V 7 bases short and J 4 bases short, with 22 bases between. The CDR3 is 16 amino acids. CDR3 sequence reads: CASTQGSRVGRETQYF. The DNA of the CDR3 is TGTGCCAGCACCCAGGGGTCCCGCGTAGGACGAGAGACCCAGTACTTC.

The CDR3 spells CASSEQGSSYNEQFF. The CDR3 DNA reads as TGTGCCAGCAGTGAACAGGGGAGCTCCTACAATGAGCAGTTCTTC. The V and J genes are TRBV6-4 and TRBJ2-1, with 7 bases that match TRBD1. CDR3 size: 15 residues. The V segment lost 3 bases and the J segment 0 bases; nucleotides outside the gene matches: 2. CDR1 is MRHNA and CDR2 is SNTAGT in the germline V gene.

There are a few counts of this clone. The genes are TRBV30 and TRBJ1-2; a possible D gene is TRBD1 (5 bases). The length of the CDR3 is 11 residues. V was trimmed by 4 bases and J by 7 bases, leaving 10 bases between them. Germline V gene sequence: CDR1 GTSNPN, CDR2 SVGIG (reference sequence). The CDR3 nucleotides read TGTGCCTGGATCGGTGGGGCTGGCTACACCTTC. Translated, it gives CAWIGGAGYTF.

This sequence joins TRBV9 and TRBJ2-3, with D possibly TRBD1 on 5 matching bases. Germline V lookup: CDR1 SGDLS, CDR2 YYNGEE. The CDR3 has 15 amino acids. V lost 5 bases to trimming and J lost 2 bases, with 15 bases between them. The CDR3 is CASSVDSDLTDTQYF. As DNA, the CDR3 is TGTGCCAGCAGTGTCGACAGCGACCTCACAGATACGCAGTATTTT.

This sequence joins TRBV6-6 and TRBJ2-3, with TRBD2 matching 7 bases. The CDR3 sequence is 14 residues long. CDR1 MNHNY and CDR2 SVGAGI come from the germline V gene (reference sequence). Germline trimming cut 8 bases from V and 5 bases from J; bases unmatched to any gene: 10. In DNA form, the CDR3 reads TGTGCCAGCGTTTCGGCGGGAGCGAAAGATACGCAGTATTTT. Residues: CASVSAGAKDTQYF.

The gene calls are TRBV7-5 and TRBJ2-6; the D call TRBD1 from the table was never checked on the DNA. TRBV7-5 is a documented pseudogene. CDR3 length: 16 residues. The CDR3 DNA reads as TGTGCCAGAACGGAAATGAGACAAAGTCGGGCCAACGTCCTGACTTTC. Residues: CARTEMRQSRANVLTF.

The rearrangement joins TRBV9 to TRBJ1-3, with TRBD1 as a possible D gene (5 bases). Trimming left V 3 bases short and J 2 bases short, with 24 bases between. The germline CDR1 and CDR2 sequences are SGDLS and YYNGEE. The CDR3 length is 19 residues. Here the CDR3 reads CASSGTTRRDRGTGNTIYF. CDR3 nucleotide sequence: TGTGCCAGCAGCGGAACGACCCGCCGGGACCGCGGTACTGGAAACACCATATATTTT.

This clone was seen more than once but under ten times. The V gene is TRBV2, the J gene TRBJ1-3, with unresolved D. The length of the CDR3 is 15 residues. Germline V gives CDR1 SNHLY, CDR2 FYNNEI. Between the trimmed V and J ends, which lost 6 bases and 2 bases, there was a span of 14 bases. The CDR3 DNA reads as TGTGCCAGCAGGGACTGGACGGTACCTGGAAACACCATATATTTT. Translating gives CASRDWTVPGNTIYF.

In this sample, this clone turned up once. V and J are TRBV15 and TRBJ2-1; D unclear. Germline values: CDR1 LNHNV, CDR2 YYDKDF (reference sequence). This CDR3 is built from 13 residues. V lost 7 bases and J lost 7, with 14 bases in between. CDR3 coding DNA: TGTGCCACCACTCCGGAGATCGGTAATGAGCAGTTCTTC. Amino acids: CATTPEIGNEQFF.

V gene TRBV4-1 combines with J gene TRBJ1-2, with 7 bases lining up with TRBD1. Germline CDR1 is MGHRA and CDR2 is YSYEKL. The CDR3 is 12 amino acids. V shed 1 base and J 14 bases; nucleotides not matched to a gene: 7. The CDR3 DNA sequence: TGCGCCAGCAGCCAAGTCGGACAGGCTTTTACCTTC. It is translated as CASSQVGQAFTF.

The chain recombines TRBV29-1 with TRBJ2-7, with 8 bases aligning to TRBD1. The V gene's germline CDR1 is SQVTM and CDR2 ANQGSEA. Unmatched junction bases numbered 6, after V lost 4 bases and J lost 4 bases. The CDR3 is 13 residues long. The CDR3 DNA sequence: TGCAGCGTTGGCAGGGGGCGTCGGTACGAGCAGTACTTC. It codes for CSVGRGRRYEQYF.

This clone was detected only a few times. This chain joins TRBV25-1 and TRBJ1-5, with D possibly matching TRBD1 (5 bases). Trimming cost V 5 bases and J 7 bases, with 12 bases left between them. Germline V CDR1 and CDR2: MGHDK, SYGVNS. This CDR3 contains 13 residues. The CDR3 sequence is CASSSGGLQPQHF. CDR3 sequence (DNA): TGTGCCAGCAGTTCCGGGGGTTTACAGCCCCAGCATTTT.

This clone occurred a few times. The rearrangement uses TRBV5-6 and TRBJ1-5; 11 bases agree with TRBD1. Germline V gene sequence: CDR1 SGHDT, CDR2 YYEEEE. The junction had 4 bases not matched to a gene; V was cut back by 1 base and J by 7 bases. The CDR3 is 15 residues long. The CDR3 region is CASSLTGTGGQPQHF. The CDR3, as DNA: TGTGCCAGCAGCTTGACCGGGACAGGGGGACAGCCCCAGCATTTT.